The rows below give T cell receptor beta chains drawn from one sample of a study of blood T cell repertoires in COVID-19. The protocol was immunoSEQ multiplex PCR, while the TCRdb copy is restricted to in-frame clones and leaves out a portion. The top ten clones hold 2.5% to 3% of a sample with approximately 220,000 clones, roughly 87% of them seen once. The sample consisted of PBMCs or T cells enriched from blood (not recorded which). The source is a woman aged 25 to 45 with acute COVID-19. CDR3s include the opening cysteine and the closing phenylalanine or tryptophan. The order of the fields is clone size, D gene, J gene, V gene, CDR3 protein, CDR3 DNA. A D gene is named only where the DNA matches it firmly. Clone sizes are given selectively: once, few, many, or a class where the clone is expanded.

-,-,TRBJ1-2,TRBV7-2,CASSLGSWEEPYGYTF,TGTGCCAGCAGCTTAGGGTCCTGGGAGGAGCCCTATGGCTACACCTTC
-,TRBD2,TRBJ2-7,TRBV19,CASSMASGGQRSSYEQYF,TGTGCCAGTAGTATGGCGAGCGGGGGGCAAAGGAGCTCCTACGAGCAGTACTTC
-,TRBD1,TRBJ1-1,TRBV7-9,CASSLGTTGGAEAFF,TGTGCCAGCAGCTTGGGGACGACAGGGGGGGCTGAAGCTTTCTTT
-,TRBD1,TRBJ1-4,TRBV11-2,CASTRTGFNEKLFF,TGTGCCAGCACCAGGACAGGGTTTAATGAAAAACTGTTTTTT
-,-,TRBJ1-2,TRBV18,CASSPRAREDGYTF,TGTGCCAGCTCACCCAGGGCCAGAGAGGATGGCTACACCTTC
-,TRBD1,TRBJ2-3,TRBV7-9,CASSLGQDVFTDTQYF,TGTGCCAGCAGCTTGGGACAGGATGTGTTCACAGATACGCAGTATTTT
-,TRBD1,TRBJ1-2,TRBV4-1,CASSQVGQGAVYGYTF,TGCGCCAGCAGCCAAGTGGGACAGGGAGCCGTCTATGGCTACACCTTC
few,-,TRBJ1-2,TRBV21-1,CASSPNVGQDYGYTF,TGTGCCAGCAGCCCCAACGTCGGTCAGGACTATGGCTACACCTTC
once,-,TRBJ1-3,TRBV18,CASSPGGGNTIYF,TGTGCCAGCTCACCGGGCGGCGGGAACACCATATATTTT
once,-,TRBJ1-4,TRBV29-1,CSVLNRRGEKLFF,TGCAGCGTTTTAAACAGACGGGGTGAAAAACTGTTTTTT
once,-,TRBJ1-1,TRBV11-2,CASSLDRRALNTEAFF,TGTGCCAGCAGCTTAGATAGGAGGGCGTTAAACACTGAAGCTTTCTTT
-,-,TRBJ2-2,TRBV14,CASSQRTGELFF,TGTGCCAGCAGCCAGAGGACCGGGGAGCTGTTTTTT
-,TRBD1,TRBJ2-5,TRBV6-5,CASSLQGLPQETQYF,TGTGCCAGCAGTCTACAGGGGCTACCTCAAGAGACCCAGTACTTC
-,-,TRBJ1-4,TRBV6-5,CASSYSRDSEKLFF,TGTGCCAGCAGTTACTCGCGGGACTCTGAAAAACTGTTTTTT
-,-,TRBJ2-1,TRBV19,CASSIVRQDSNEQFF,TGTGCCAGTAGTATAGTGAGACAGGATTCCAATGAGCAGTTCTTC
few,-,TRBJ1-5,TRBV12-3/TRBV12-4,CASSLGRDQPQHF,TGTGCCAGCAGTTTGGGCAGGGATCAGCCCCAGCATTTT
-,TRBD1,TRBJ1-6,TRBV3-1/TRBV3-2,CASSPRDRANSPLHF,TGTGCCAGCAGCCCCCGGGACAGGGCCAATTCACCCCTCCACTTT
-,-,TRBJ1-1,TRBV10-3,CAISRRENTEAFF,TGTGCCATCAGCCGCCGGGAGAACACTGAAGCTTTCTTT
-,-,TRBJ1-1,TRBV19,CASHKAGALNTEAFF,TGTGCCAGTCATAAGGCAGGGGCGTTGAACACTGAAGCTTTCTTT
-,TRBD2,TRBJ2-3,TRBV4-3,CASSQALAGAADTQYF,TGCGCCAGCAGCCAAGCACTAGCGGGGGCTGCAGATACGCAGTATTTT
-,TRBD1,TRBJ1-3,TRBV7-9,CASSLGQGYSGNTIYF,TGTGCCAGCAGCCTGGGACAGGGGTACTCTGGAAACACCATATATTTT
once,-,TRBJ2-2,TRBV7-9,CASSLLTNTGELFF,TGTGCCAGCAGCTTACTCACTAACACCGGGGAGCTGTTTTTT
-,TRBD1,TRBJ1-1,TRBV6-5,CASSYGTGTVDTEAFF,TGTGCCAGCAGTTACGGAACCGGGACAGTAGACACTGAAGCTTTCTTT
-,TRBD2,TRBJ2-4,TRBV7-2,CASSLDQRGAAKNIQYF,TGTGCCAGCAGCTTAGATCAGCGGGGGGCAGCAAAAAACATTCAGTACTTC
few,-,TRBJ2-7,TRBV5-1,CASSLAGQGLYEQYF,TGCGCCAGCAGCTTGGCCGGACAAGGCCTTTACGAGCAGTACTTC
-,TRBD1,TRBJ2-7,TRBV15,CATSRGPGQGFDEQYF,TGTGCCACCAGCAGAGGACCGGGACAGGGGTTCGACGAGCAGTACTTC
-,-,TRBJ2-2,TRBV11-2,CASSINQGTGELFF,TGTGCCAGCAGCATCAACCAGGGTACCGGGGAGCTGTTTTTT
few,TRBD1,TRBJ1-5,TRBV27,CASSPYLGTESNQPQHF,TGTGCCAGCAGTCCTTACCTCGGGACAGAGAGCAATCAGCCCCAGCATTTT
-,-,TRBJ1-1,TRBV6-5,CASRNRVGVTEAFF,TGTGCCAGCAGAAACAGGGTCGGGGTTACTGAAGCTTTCTTT
-,-,TRBJ2-2,TRBV19,CASREGLSTGELFF,TGTGCCAGTAGGGAGGGTCTTTCCACCGGGGAGCTGTTTTTT
-,TRBD1,TRBJ1-2,TRBV19,CASSPGTAYGYTF,TGTGCCAGTAGCCCAGGGACAGCCTATGGCTACACCTTC
-,-,TRBJ1-5,TRBV3-1/TRBV3-2,CASSQGGNSNQPQHF,TGTGCCAGCAGCCAAGGCGGAAATAGCAATCAGCCCCAGCATTTT